Many counts were recorded for the clone carrying this T cell receptor beta chain. The CDR3 is 15 residues long. The germline V and J ends were trimmed by 3 bases and 1 base, with 11 bases remaining between them. Germline CDR1 reads MDHEN; CDR2 reads SYDVKM. The data were obtained in a study of regulatory T cells in long-lasting Graves disease. Time point noted: newly diagnosed GD, antithyroid drugs for less than 3 months. PBMCs provided the RNA from which the TCR library was made. Patients met American Thyroid Association criteria for Graves' disease. Library construction for TCR beta used iRepertoire HTBI primers and Arm-PCR of CDR3 regions. MiXCR, applied by TCRdb to the multiplex PCR reads, yields one record per CDR3 protein. In the table there are roughly 560,000 distinct CDR3 sequences, approximately 12% of which are singletons. This same sample was also part of a study on T cells in Graves' hyperthyroidism and ophthalmopathy. Per that paper: Disease duration under 2 months; hyperthyroidism patients were aged 18 to 65.

The chain recombines TRBV28 with TRBJ2-3; the D gene is possibly TRBD2 (6 bases). The TCR was taken from a woman under 40 with Graves disease. The source material was peripheral blood mononuclear cells (PBMCs), sampled at new diagnosis, from a patient treated with antithyroid drugs. The CDR3 sequence: CASSFLSGRTDTQYF. CDR3 coding DNA: TGTGCCAGCAGTTTTCTTAGCGGACGCACAGATACGCAGTATTTT.